Described below is a single T cell receptor beta chain sequence and its context. Its antigen is currently not known. No quality values exist for individual bases; no much larger clone is one base distant. This sample stems from a study of blood T cells in healthy people across ages (dated by TCRdb to between 2015 and 2016). Study-wide context: In model experiments, roughly one uniquely barcoded TCR beta cDNA molecule per two T cells was captured by template switching. Four age groups were formed from the donors: young (average around 15 years), middle-aged (approximately 40), aged (about 62) and long-lived (82). To avoid experimental bias, donors of different ages were spread randomly across the sequencing lanes. Using deep sequencing normalized with unique cDNA molecular identifiers, the study measured how TCR beta repertoire diversity changes with age. Using the same blood draw, the study looked at two additional independent replicas of 1 million unique cDNA reads for two donors, one aged 18 to 29 and the other aged 80 or older.

Libraries were prepared through 5' RACE. The instrument was an Illumina HiSeq 2500. A second PCR of about 6 to 11 cycles was performed with a sample-barcoded 5' primer and a J-beta primer mix. Each TCR beta cDNA molecule received a unique molecular identifier from a template-switch 5' adaptor carrying 12 random nucleotides. Each sample yielded at least 2.5 million CDR3-containing paired-end reads. All of the RNA was converted into first-strand cDNA using the Mint cDNA synthesis kit, with a TRBC-specific oligonucleotide serving as the primer. Following uracil-DNA glycosylase treatment, all cDNA underwent a first 18-cycle PCR with the universal primers M1SS and BC2_uni_R. As for the original processing: For normalization, 1 million high-quality reads, each with a distinct molecular identifier, were randomly selected from each sample. Reads sharing molecular identifiers were discarded rather than binned into consensus sequences. MiTCR, with a Q25 quality threshold and the strictest error-elimination algorithm, was used for CDR3 identification, clonotype clustering and error correction. A nonparametric unseen species model with Euler transformation was used to estimate lower-bound total TCR beta diversity. In TCRdb, the public reads were trimmed at Q25 with fastp and aligned with MiXCR, with productive beta chains retained. Each CDR3 protein appears once, grouped with its most common genes and DNA. These V and J calls are TCRdb output, not the study's own analysis. In this sample the table shows under 2,000,000 distinct CDR3 sequences, roughly 52% of which occur a single time. Over 2% of the sample lies in the top ten.

Systemically healthy Caucasian individuals from Russia, 39 in total and aged about 6 to 95 years, were included as donors. Approximately 9.3 milliliters of peripheral blood were collected from each donor into EDTA-treated Vacutainer tubes. Ficoll-Paque density-gradient centrifugation was used to isolate PBMCs, with at least 6.5 million per sample. Total RNA, at least 6 micrograms per sample, was extracted from PBMCs with Trizol reagent. The percentages of naive CD45RAhigh/CD27high T cells were determined by flow cytometry on a PBMC aliquot from every donor. The paper as a whole reports these results and caveats: Bulk unsorted PBMC profiling prevented conclusive comparison of naive and antigen-experienced compartments. Compared with the aged group, the long-lived group had more naive CD4+ T cells, fewer expanded clones and increased TCR diversity, a pattern suggesting age selection. Total diversity estimates from one million sequenced T cells were considered lower bounds and underestimates. Because the CMV infection status of the donors was unknown, age-related changes in expanded clonotypes may potentially have been confounded. As age increased, observed TCR beta diversity per million T cells dropped in a roughly linear way, and a significant reduction was already evident by age about 40. There was a strong correlation between observed TCR beta diversity and the percentage of naive T cells measured by flow cytometry.

V ends up 4 bases short and J 4 bases short, with an unmatched junction base count of 7. CDR1 is given as LGHDT and CDR2 as YNNKEL, both from the germline V gene (reference sequence). The CDR3 contains 15 residues, cysteine and phenylalanine counted. The only DNA kept is the CDR3, 45 bases in frame from the first base. The chain uses TRBV3-1 and TRBJ2-3, with TRBD1 matching 8 junction bases. Sequencing was done on a sample of blood. The clonotype was recovered from a middle-aged woman in good health. The CDR3 region reads CASSPWTGPADTQYF. The DNA sequence reads TGTGCCAGCAGCCCGTGGACAGGGCCGGCAGATACGCAGTATTTT.